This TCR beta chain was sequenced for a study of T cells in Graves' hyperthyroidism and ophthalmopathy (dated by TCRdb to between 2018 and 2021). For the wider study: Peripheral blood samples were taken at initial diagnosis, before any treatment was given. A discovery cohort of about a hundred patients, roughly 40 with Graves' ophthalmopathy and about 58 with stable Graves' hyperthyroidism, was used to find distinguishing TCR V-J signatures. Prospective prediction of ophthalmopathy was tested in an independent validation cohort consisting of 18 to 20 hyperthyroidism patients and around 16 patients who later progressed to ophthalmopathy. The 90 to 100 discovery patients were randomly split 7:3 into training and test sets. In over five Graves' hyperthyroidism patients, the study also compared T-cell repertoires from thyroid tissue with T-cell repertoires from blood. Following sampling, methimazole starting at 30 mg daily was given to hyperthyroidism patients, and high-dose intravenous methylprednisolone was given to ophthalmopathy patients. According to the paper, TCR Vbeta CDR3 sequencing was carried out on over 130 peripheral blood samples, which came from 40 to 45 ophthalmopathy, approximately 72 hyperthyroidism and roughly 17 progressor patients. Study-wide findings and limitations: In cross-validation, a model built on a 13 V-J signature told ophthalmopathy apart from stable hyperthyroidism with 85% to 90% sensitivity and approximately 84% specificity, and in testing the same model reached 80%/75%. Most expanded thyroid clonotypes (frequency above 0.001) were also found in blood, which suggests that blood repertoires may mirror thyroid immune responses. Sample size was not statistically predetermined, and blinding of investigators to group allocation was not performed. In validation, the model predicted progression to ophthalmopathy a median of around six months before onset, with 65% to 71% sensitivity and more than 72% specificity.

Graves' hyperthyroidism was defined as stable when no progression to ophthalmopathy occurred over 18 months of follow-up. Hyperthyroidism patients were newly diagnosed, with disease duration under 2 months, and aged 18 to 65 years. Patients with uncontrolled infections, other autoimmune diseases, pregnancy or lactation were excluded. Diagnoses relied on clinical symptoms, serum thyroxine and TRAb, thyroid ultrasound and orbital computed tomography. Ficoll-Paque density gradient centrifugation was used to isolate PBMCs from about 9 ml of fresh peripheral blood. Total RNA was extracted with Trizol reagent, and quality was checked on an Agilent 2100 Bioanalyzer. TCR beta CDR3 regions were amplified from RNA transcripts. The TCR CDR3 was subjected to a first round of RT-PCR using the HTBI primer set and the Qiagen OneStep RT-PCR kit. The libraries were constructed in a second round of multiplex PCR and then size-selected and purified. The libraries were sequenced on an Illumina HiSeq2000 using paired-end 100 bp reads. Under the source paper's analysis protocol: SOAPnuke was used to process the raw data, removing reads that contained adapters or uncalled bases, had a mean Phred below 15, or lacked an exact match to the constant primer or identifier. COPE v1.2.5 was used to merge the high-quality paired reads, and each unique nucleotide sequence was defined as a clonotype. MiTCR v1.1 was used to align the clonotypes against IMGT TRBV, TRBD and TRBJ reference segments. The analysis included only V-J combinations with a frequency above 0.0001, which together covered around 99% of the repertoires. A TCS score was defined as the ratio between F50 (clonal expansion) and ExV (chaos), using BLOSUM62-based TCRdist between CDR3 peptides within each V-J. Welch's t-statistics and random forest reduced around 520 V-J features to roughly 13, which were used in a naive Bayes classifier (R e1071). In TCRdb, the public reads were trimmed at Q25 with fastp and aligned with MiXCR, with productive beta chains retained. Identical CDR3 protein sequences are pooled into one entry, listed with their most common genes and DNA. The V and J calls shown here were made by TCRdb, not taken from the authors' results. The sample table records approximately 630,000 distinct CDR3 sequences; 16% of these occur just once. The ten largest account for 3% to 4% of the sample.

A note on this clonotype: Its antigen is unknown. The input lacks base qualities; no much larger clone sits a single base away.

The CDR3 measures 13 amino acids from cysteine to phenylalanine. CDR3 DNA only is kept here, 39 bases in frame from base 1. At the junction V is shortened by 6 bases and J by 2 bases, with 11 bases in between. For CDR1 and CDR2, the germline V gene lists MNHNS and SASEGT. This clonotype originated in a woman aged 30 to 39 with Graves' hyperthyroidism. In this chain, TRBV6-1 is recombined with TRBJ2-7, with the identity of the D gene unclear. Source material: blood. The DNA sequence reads TGTGCCAGCAGCCCGGCGGAGACCTACGAGCAGTACTTC. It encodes CASSPAETYEQYF.